Listed below are T cell receptor beta chains from one sample, sequenced in a study of cytomegalovirus exposure and HLA in healthy donors. Some clones are missing from TCRdb's copy, which holds only in-frame ones; the method was immunoSEQ multiplex PCR. The data hold approximately 130,000 clones, with over 60% observed a single time. Sequencing input: PBMCs. All receptors derive from a man under 40 in good health and CMV-seronegative. CDR3s include the opening cysteine and the closing phenylalanine or tryptophan. A D gene is named only where the DNA matches it firmly. The size of a clone is reported for some rows only, either as once, few or many, or as a class for expanded clones.

j_gene: TRBJ1-1; d_gene: NA; abundance: few; v_gene: TRBV21-1; CDR3aa: CASRPVGGNTEAFF; CDR3nt: TGTGCCAGCAGACCGGTAGGGGGGAACACTGAAGCTTTCTTT
j_gene: TRBJ2-4; d_gene: TRBD1; abundance: NA; v_gene: TRBV4-1; CDR3aa: CASSQVDGTGVGPQYF; CDR3nt: TGCGCCAGCAGCCAAGTAGATGGGACAGGGGTAGGCCCTCAGTACTTC
j_gene: TRBJ1-6; d_gene: NA; abundance: NA; v_gene: TRBV19; CDR3aa: CASSKDRPSSYNSPLHF; CDR3nt: TGTGCCAGTAGTAAGGACAGACCGAGCTCCTATAATTCACCCCTCCACTTT
j_gene: TRBJ1-1; d_gene: TRBD1; abundance: NA; v_gene: TRBV5-1; CDR3aa: CASSVTGQSNTEAFF; CDR3nt: TGCGCCAGCAGCGTAACGGGACAGTCCAACACTGAAGCTTTCTTT
j_gene: TRBJ1-2; d_gene: NA; abundance: NA; v_gene: TRBV5-1; CDR3aa: CASSLTQDGYTF; CDR3nt: TGCGCCAGCAGCTTGACCCAGGATGGCTACACCTTC
j_gene: TRBJ2-7; d_gene: TRBD1; abundance: few; v_gene: TRBV6-1; CDR3aa: CASSASTGGDEQYF; CDR3nt: TGTGCCAGCAGTGCCTCGACAGGGGGCGACGAGCAGTACTTC
j_gene: TRBJ1-2; d_gene: TRBD1; abundance: NA; v_gene: TRBV19; CDR3aa: CASRPRQGLGGYTF; CDR3nt: TGTGCCAGTAGACCCCGACAGGGTTTAGGTGGCTACACCTTC
j_gene: TRBJ1-2; d_gene: TRBD1; abundance: NA; v_gene: TRBV13; CDR3aa: CASSLGVTGDYGYTF; CDR3nt: TGTGCCAGCAGCTTAGGAGTGACAGGGGACTATGGCTACACCTTC
j_gene: TRBJ2-7; d_gene: TRBD2; abundance: NA; v_gene: TRBV25-1; CDR3aa: CASSWVAGASYEQYF; CDR3nt: TGTGCCAGCAGTTGGGTAGCGGGAGCCTCCTACGAGCAGTACTTC
j_gene: TRBJ1-2; d_gene: TRBD1; abundance: NA; v_gene: TRBV9; CDR3aa: CASSVSTDGQGNGYTF; CDR3nt: TGTGCCAGCAGCGTGTCAACCGACGGACAGGGGAACGGCTACACCTTC
j_gene: TRBJ2-3; d_gene: TRBD1; abundance: NA; v_gene: TRBV5-4; CDR3aa: CASSSTGGGTDTQYF; CDR3nt: TGTGCCAGCAGCTCCACAGGGGGTGGCACAGATACGCAGTATTTT
j_gene: TRBJ1-6; d_gene: TRBD1; abundance: NA; v_gene: TRBV4-3; CDR3aa: CASSPTGHNSPLHF; CDR3nt: TGCGCCAGCAGCCCGACAGGGCATAATTCACCCCTCCACTTT
j_gene: TRBJ2-3; d_gene: TRBD2; abundance: once; v_gene: TRBV28; CDR3aa: CASSFSGSAGGPTDTQYF; CDR3nt: TGTGCCAGCAGTTTTTCGGGGTCGGCGGGGGGGCCCACAGATACGCAGTATTTT
j_gene: TRBJ1-5; d_gene: NA; abundance: few; v_gene: TRBV6-1; CDR3aa: CASSEADGTNQPQHF; CDR3nt: TGTGCCAGCAGTGAAGCGGACGGGACAAATCAGCCCCAGCATTTT
j_gene: TRBJ2-5; d_gene: NA; abundance: NA; v_gene: TRBV19; CDR3aa: CASSIVGAQDTQYF; CDR3nt: TGTGCCAGTAGTATTGTGGGGGCCCAAGACACCCAGTACTTC
j_gene: TRBJ2-1; d_gene: TRBD1; abundance: NA; v_gene: TRBV7-9; CDR3aa: CASSRSTGGSSSYNEQFF; CDR3nt: TGTGCCAGCAGCCGTTCGACAGGGGGATCAAGCTCCTACAATGAGCAGTTCTTC
j_gene: TRBJ1-6; d_gene: TRBD1; abundance: NA; v_gene: TRBV6-5; CDR3aa: CASSSGTGGYSPLHF; CDR3nt: TGTGCCAGCAGTTCCGGGACAGGGGGTTATTCACCCCTCCACTTT
j_gene: TRBJ2-1; d_gene: TRBD1; abundance: NA; v_gene: TRBV19; CDR3aa: CASSTGTGNYNEQFF; CDR3nt: TGTGCCAGTAGCACCGGGACAGGGAATTACAATGAGCAGTTCTTC
j_gene: TRBJ2-1; d_gene: NA; abundance: NA; v_gene: TRBV7-9; CDR3aa: CASSPLLNDEQFF; CDR3nt: TGTGCCAGCAGCCCACTCCTCAACGATGAGCAGTTCTTC
j_gene: TRBJ2-1; d_gene: TRBD2; abundance: NA; v_gene: TRBV28; CDR3aa: CASSSQSGGENEQFF; CDR3nt: TGTGCCAGCAGTTCCCAGAGCGGGGGTGAGAATGAGCAGTTCTTC
j_gene: TRBJ1-6; d_gene: NA; abundance: NA; v_gene: TRBV5-1; CDR3aa: CASSSQGFGSPLHF; CDR3nt: TGCGCCAGCAGCTCCCAGGGTTTTGGGTCACCCCTCCACTTT
j_gene: TRBJ1-2; d_gene: NA; abundance: NA; v_gene: TRBV5-4; CDR3aa: CATGERLYGYTF; CDR3nt: TGTGCCACCGGCGAACGACTCTATGGCTACACCTTC
j_gene: TRBJ1-5; d_gene: NA; abundance: NA; v_gene: TRBV18; CDR3aa: CASSPKISGWDQPQHF; CDR3nt: TGTGCCAGCTCACCGAAGATCTCAGGGTGGGATCAGCCCCAGCATTTT
j_gene: TRBJ1-2; d_gene: NA; abundance: few; v_gene: TRBV7-9; CDR3aa: CASSLEVAGGYTF; CDR3nt: TGTGCCAGCAGCTTAGAAGTGGCGGGGGGCTACACCTTC
j_gene: TRBJ2-3; d_gene: NA; abundance: NA; v_gene: TRBV7-2; CDR3aa: CASSLAPGYRSDTQYF; CDR3nt: TGTGCCAGCAGCTTAGCCCCAGGCTACAGATCAGATACGCAGTATTTT
j_gene: TRBJ2-2; d_gene: NA; abundance: NA; v_gene: TRBV11-3; CDR3aa: CASSKNSGELFF; CDR3nt: TGTGCCAGCAGCAAAAACAGCGGGGAGCTGTTTTTT
j_gene: TRBJ2-3; d_gene: TRBD1; abundance: NA; v_gene: TRBV9; CDR3aa: CASSVVGGPITDTQYF; CDR3nt: TGTGCCAGCAGCGTAGTAGGGGGCCCGATCACAGATACGCAGTATTTT
j_gene: TRBJ1-2; d_gene: NA; abundance: few; v_gene: TRBV6-6; CDR3aa: CASTQDGVPYGYTF; CDR3nt: TGTGCCAGCACTCAAGACGGAGTGCCTTATGGCTACACCTTC
j_gene: TRBJ2-6; d_gene: NA; abundance: NA; v_gene: TRBV7-9; CDR3aa: CASSLRAGSGANVLTF; CDR3nt: TGTGCCAGCAGCTTAAGGGCGGGCTCTGGGGCCAACGTCCTGACTTTC
j_gene: TRBJ2-3; d_gene: TRBD2; abundance: NA; v_gene: TRBV4-1; CDR3aa: CASSPPLAGGTDTQYF; CDR3nt: TGCGCCAGCAGCCCCCCGTTAGCGGGAGGGACAGATACGCAGTATTTT
j_gene: TRBJ1-5; d_gene: TRBD1; abundance: NA; v_gene: TRBV10-3; CDR3aa: CAPGRQGSNQPQHF; CDR3nt: TGTGCCCCGGGAAGACAGGGGAGCAATCAGCCCCAGCATTTT
j_gene: TRBJ2-7; d_gene: NA; abundance: NA; v_gene: TRBV11-3; CDR3aa: CASSLGTLRDKGNEQYF; CDR3nt: TGTGCCAGCAGCTTAGGGACACTACGGGACAAAGGGAACGAGCAGTACTTC
j_gene: TRBJ2-5; d_gene: TRBD1; abundance: NA; v_gene: TRBV25-1; CDR3aa: CASSGDQGVYQETQYF; CDR3nt: TGTGCCAGCAGTGGAGACCAGGGGGTCTACCAAGAGACCCAGTACTTC
j_gene: TRBJ2-6; d_gene: TRBD1; abundance: NA; v_gene: TRBV10-3; CDR3aa: CAISPGQNSGANVLTF; CDR3nt: TGTGCCATCAGCCCGGGACAGAATTCTGGGGCCAACGTCCTGACTTTC
j_gene: TRBJ1-2; d_gene: NA; abundance: NA; v_gene: TRBV4-3; CDR3aa: CASSQDLGSNNYGYTF; CDR3nt: TGCGCCAGCAGCCAAGATTTGGGGAGCAATAACTATGGCTACACCTTC
j_gene: TRBJ2-7; d_gene: NA; abundance: NA; v_gene: TRBV29-1; CDR3aa: CSVVLLGSSYEQYF; CDR3nt: TGCAGCGTTGTTCTGTTGGGCAGTTCCTACGAGCAGTACTTC
j_gene: TRBJ2-2; d_gene: NA; abundance: NA; v_gene: TRBV9; CDR3aa: CASSPLGGRSNTGELFF; CDR3nt: TGTGCCAGCAGCCCGTTAGGTGGGAGGTCGAACACCGGGGAGCTGTTTTTT
j_gene: TRBJ2-3; d_gene: NA; abundance: NA; v_gene: TRBV19; CDR3aa: CASRTETDTQYF; CDR3nt: TGTGCCAGTCGGACAGAAACAGATACGCAGTATTTT
j_gene: TRBJ2-7; d_gene: TRBD2; abundance: NA; v_gene: TRBV9; CDR3aa: CASSVDPGGSYEQYF; CDR3nt: TGTGCCAGCAGCGTAGACCCGGGAGGGTCCTACGAGCAGTACTTC
j_gene: TRBJ1-2; d_gene: TRBD1; abundance: NA; v_gene: TRBV28; CDR3aa: CASSLRQGRFYGYTF; CDR3nt: TGTGCCAGCAGTTTAAGACAGGGGAGGTTTTATGGCTACACCTTC
j_gene: TRBJ1-5; d_gene: NA; abundance: NA; v_gene: TRBV28; CDR3aa: CASSLRGTGNQPQHF; CDR3nt: TGTGCCAGCAGTTTACGTGGTACAGGAAATCAGCCCCAGCATTTT
j_gene: TRBJ2-5; d_gene: NA; abundance: NA; v_gene: TRBV7-2; CDR3aa: CASSQSGTLKETQYF; CDR3nt: TGTGCCAGCAGCCAATCCGGGACATTAAAAGAGACCCAGTACTTC
j_gene: TRBJ1-2; d_gene: NA; abundance: NA; v_gene: TRBV5-1; CDR3aa: CASSPGGGYGYTF; CDR3nt: TGCGCCAGCAGCCCGGGGGGAGGCTATGGCTACACCTTC
j_gene: TRBJ1-2; d_gene: TRBD1; abundance: NA; v_gene: TRBV5-1; CDR3aa: CASSPLTGGEGYGYTF; CDR3nt: TGCGCCAGCAGCCCTCTGACAGGGGGAGAAGGGTATGGCTACACCTTC
j_gene: TRBJ1-1; d_gene: NA; abundance: NA; v_gene: TRBV19; CDR3aa: CASSIDTNAEAFF; CDR3nt: TGTGCCAGTAGTATCGACACGAACGCTGAAGCTTTCTTT
j_gene: TRBJ2-3; d_gene: NA; abundance: few; v_gene: TRBV10-3; CDR3aa: CAISPGSDTQYF; CDR3nt: TGTGCCATCAGTCCGGGGTCAGATACGCAGTATTTT
j_gene: TRBJ1-2; d_gene: TRBD1; abundance: NA; v_gene: TRBV28; CDR3aa: CASRTGGGYTF; CDR3nt: TGTGCCAGCAGAACAGGGGGTGGCTACACCTTC
j_gene: TRBJ1-4; d_gene: TRBD1; abundance: NA; v_gene: TRBV9; CDR3aa: CASSVAGGTTNEKLFF; CDR3nt: TGTGCCAGCAGCGTCGCAGGGGGTACGACTAATGAAAAACTGTTTTTT
j_gene: TRBJ1-2; d_gene: NA; abundance: NA; v_gene: TRBV7-6; CDR3aa: CASSQEYRVDNYGYTF; CDR3nt: TGTGCCAGCAGCCAAGAGTACAGGGTGGATAACTATGGCTACACCTTC
j_gene: TRBJ2-7; d_gene: TRBD1; abundance: NA; v_gene: TRBV30; CDR3aa: CAWRDRGTHEQYF; CDR3nt: TGTGCCTGGAGAGACAGGGGGACGCACGAGCAGTACTTC
j_gene: TRBJ1-2; d_gene: NA; abundance: once; v_gene: TRBV19; CDR3aa: CASSTRFDRNYGYTF; CDR3nt: TGTGCCAGTAGTACCCGATTCGACAGGAACTATGGCTACACCTTC
j_gene: TRBJ2-1; d_gene: NA; abundance: NA; v_gene: TRBV5-1; CDR3aa: CASSLTRFSSYNEQFF; CDR3nt: TGCGCCAGCAGCTTAACCCGGTTCTCCTCCTACAATGAGCAGTTCTTC
j_gene: TRBJ2-7; d_gene: NA; abundance: NA; v_gene: TRBV18; CDR3aa: CASSPFTGQRNYEQYF; CDR3nt: TGTGCCAGCTCCCCCTTCACAGGACAAAGAAACTACGAGCAGTACTTC